A single TCR beta chain is shown here with its context. This entry is derived from a study of blood T cell repertoires in COVID-19. Study context: COVID-19 samples from acute and convalescent phases originated in the United States, Italy and Spain. Sources were T cells, B-cell-depleted T cells, or PBMCs; the material itself was cDNA or gDNA.

Measured with immunoSEQ multiplex PCR; TCRdb has only the in-frame clones, and not every one. The table has about 270,000 clones, about nine tenths seen once. Germline assignment: CDR1 MRHNA and CDR2 SNTAGT. V was clipped by 10 bases and J by 1 base, with 13 bases between them. This CDR3 has 13 residues. All enrollees were about 18 to 90 years old and from approximately 24 US areas. Sequencing used PBMCs or T cells enriched from blood (not recorded which). This chain joins TRBV6-4 and TRBJ1-1; no clear D. This TCR was recovered from a woman between 25 and 40 years old with acute COVID-19. CDR3 coding DNA: TGTGCCACAGCGGTACAGCCGAACACTGAAGCTTTCTTT. This codes for CATAVQPNTEAFF.